This TCR beta chain is drawn from a study of cytomegalovirus exposure and HLA in healthy donors. Notes on the study in general: In a later analysis, a missense DCLRE1C variant was linked to TCR beta V- and J-gene trimming. Most of the TCR beta V segments (in an earlier analysis) were productive either about 90% or about 30% of the time. Analyses of presence and absence presupposed an approximately uniform sequencing depth across donors.

Concerning this clone: As yet, its antigen is unknown.

Amplification used 60 Vbeta primers and 13 Jbeta primers. In the original analysis: Unique TCR beta chains totaled roughly 79 million in a later count, with roughly 11 million of them shared. Assay: immunoSEQ multiplex PCR; the TCRdb copy retains only in-frame clones and omits some. V and J calls and clone size are those listed in that table; D and trimming were worked out from the DNA. The repertoire holds some 78,000 clones, roughly 80% seen once, with roughly 32% in the top ten. This receptor was obtained from a man between 50 and 59 years old in good health and CMV-seropositive. The specimen was PBMCs.

The CDR3 loop reads CASSFQGMGNTIYF. As DNA, the CDR3 is TGTGCCAGTAGTTTCCAGGGGATGGGAAACACCATATATTTT. The V and J genes are TRBV19 and TRBJ1-3; D might be TRBD1 (6 bases). With 5 bases removed from V and 4 bases from J, the gap between germline ends came to 12 bases. The CDR3 covers 14 residues. Germline lookup yields CDR1 LNHDA and CDR2 SQIVND (reference sequence).